The rows below give T cell receptor beta chains drawn from one sample of a study of tumor-infiltrating lymphocytes in primary liver carcinoma. TCRdb called the multiplex PCR reads again in MiXCR, with one record for every CDR3 protein. Found here are approximately 120,000 distinct CDR3 sequences, 64% of them singletons; the top ten hold around 8.4%. Sequenced input: liver tumor tissue from sampling region 3. All receptors come from a woman in her fifties or sixties with primary liver carcinoma and hepatitis B virus infection. Each CDR3 is given without its conserved first and last residue.

cdr3_length j_call v_call cdr3_aa
12 TRBJ1-5 TRBV6-1 ATSTELGNQPQH
14 TRBJ2-3 TRBV11-2 ASSLDAAGVTDTQY
15 TRBJ2-6 TRBV18 ASSPLTGQIGANVLT
12 TRBJ2-3 TRBV6-6 ASRGTGGPDTQY
12 TRBJ2-3 TRBV11-2 ASSSDSNTDTQY
11 TRBJ1-1 TRBV6-5 ANSWTGDTEAL
14 TRBJ1-5 TRBV28 ASSPGRGTIRQPQH
15 TRBJ2-1 TRBV6-1 ASNVFGGTGGFNKQF
9 TRBJ1-1 TRBV29-1 SVVGNTEAF
12 TRBJ2-5 TRBV11-2 ASSFGGTGTPQY
12 TRBJ2-1 TRBV11-2 TSSPDPRYRERF
10 TRBJ2-1 TRBV29-1 SVDGVYNEQF
14 TRBJ2-1 TRBV6-5 ASSRDRTPTYNEQF
12 TRBJ2-3 TRBV7-9 ASSPRGITDTQY
14 TRBJ2-5 TRBV6-6 ASSYGLWGYQETQH
13 TRBJ2-1 TRBV11-3 ASSLAAAARGEQF
12 TRBJ2-3 TRBV28 ASSLTEGGHTQY
12 TRBJ2-4 TRBV29-1 SVHLRGGPNIQY
14 TRBJ2-1 TRBV5-1 ASSPNSGSSYNEQF
14 TRBJ2-7 TRBV28 ASTVRQGLNSYEQY
12 TRBJ2-7 TRBV4-1 ASSQVGQSYEQY
14 TRBJ2-6 TRBV28 ASSSRTISGANVLT
12 TRBJ2-7 TRBV11-3 VSSLRVRNYEQY
13 TRBJ2-2 TRBV5-4 ASSLGLDNTGELF
14 TRBJ2-1 TRBV28 ASSSPGTSDLGEQF
13 TRBJ2-7 TRBV4-2 ASSRLDQSSYEQY
13 TRBJ1-2 TRBV29-1 SVEVGPLPGYGYT
16 TRBJ2-2 TRBV12-5 ASGWYTTGTKNTGELF
13 TRBJ1-5 TRBV24-1 ATSMGGRFNQPRH
11 TRBJ2-7 TRBV14 ASSQQAGAGEY
12 TRBJ2-7 TRBV11-2 ASSRGGPSYEQY
11 TRBJ1-4 TRBV29-1 SVGATTNEKLF
14 TRBJ2-3 TRBV28 ASSSTRTSERDTQY
14 TRBJ2-5 TRBV11-2 ASSLELSRVKETQY
13 TRBJ2-7 TRBV19 ASSPGQPTSYEQY
12 . TRBV5-1 ASSLGWTDYEQY
14 TRBJ2-1 TRBV5-6 ASSPKGGRRYNEQF
13 TRBJ2-1 TRBV30 AWSVGQGYYNEQF
11 TRBJ1-1 TRBV12-3/TRBV12-4 ASSSGLQAEAF
12 TRBJ2-7 TRBV11-3 ASSLGDKFYGQY
14 TRBJ2-1 TRBV19 ASSGGRGTSYNEQF
8 TRBJ1-2 TRBV30 AWSDYGYT
10 TRBJ1-4 TRBV28 ASRDYNEKLF
17 TRBJ2-7 TRBV12-3/TRBV12-4 ASSSTLDWGATSSYEQY
15 TRBJ2-2 TRBV10-3 AISPGLAGGNTGELF
10 TRBJ1-6 TRBV11-2 ASPQTYSPLH
13 TRBJ2-1 TRBV12-5 ASGPYVGSYNEQF
14 TRBJ2-6 TRBV7-9 ASSPTVGYRANVLT
13 TRBJ1-5 TRBV7-8 ASSSRPNSNQPQH
14 TRBJ2-5 TRBV4-1 ASSHTLGGAQETQY
13 TRBJ2-1 TRBV29-1 SVLPGGRTYNEQF
13 TRBJ2-3 TRBV5-4 ASSLKTSGGGTQY
11 TRBJ2-1 TRBV7-3 ASSLTKRDEQF
13 TRBJ2-1 TRBV2 ATSGLAGVRNEQF
14 TRBJ2-5 TRBV11-2 ASSLGAQGRGETQY
13 TRBJ2-3 TRBV28 ASSPSGQGRDTQY
13 TRBJ2-3 TRBV4-2 ASSRVTGSTDTQY